This TCR beta chain was observed in a study of shared clonotypes between healthy human individuals. Turning to the study itself: Donor ages ranged 18 to 49 years: a couple of women, a few men. Findings of the study overall: Blood alone was sampled, and tissue repertoires likely differ. Few donors limited the genetic and exposure-history diversity represented.

As to this clone: Its antigen is not known.

The trim removed 7 bases at V and 6 bases at J, leaving 9 bases unmatched. The CDR3 sequence is 15 residues long. The V gene's germline CDR1 is MDHEN and CDR2 SYDVKM. Assay execution proceeded at the deep level. Sequenced by immunoSEQ multiplex PCR; TCRdb stores in-frame clones only, minus some. This sample has fewer than 650,000 clones, with over 65% found just once. The sequenced sample consisted of PBMCs. The receptor's source is a middle-aged woman in good health. Some clones in this sample may be carry-over from other donors' samples. The rearrangement links TRBV28 to TRBJ2-1; TRBD2 aligns across 10 bases. CDR3 in DNA: TGTGCCAGCACCCACGGGACTAGCGCAGTCAATGAGCAGTTCTTC. Translating gives CASTHGTSAVNEQFF.